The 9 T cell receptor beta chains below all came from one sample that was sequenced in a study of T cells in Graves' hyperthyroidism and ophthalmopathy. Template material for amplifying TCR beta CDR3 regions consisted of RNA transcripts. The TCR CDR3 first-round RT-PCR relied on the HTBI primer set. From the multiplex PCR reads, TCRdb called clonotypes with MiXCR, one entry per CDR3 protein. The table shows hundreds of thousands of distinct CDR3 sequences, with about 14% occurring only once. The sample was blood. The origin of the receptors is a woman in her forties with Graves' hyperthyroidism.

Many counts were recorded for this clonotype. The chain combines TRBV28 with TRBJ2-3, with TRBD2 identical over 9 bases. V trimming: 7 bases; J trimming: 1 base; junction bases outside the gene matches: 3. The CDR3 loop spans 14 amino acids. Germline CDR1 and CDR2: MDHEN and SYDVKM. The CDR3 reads CASTWTSGTDTQYF. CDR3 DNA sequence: TGTGCCAGCACCTGGACTAGCGGCACAGATACGCAGTATTTT.

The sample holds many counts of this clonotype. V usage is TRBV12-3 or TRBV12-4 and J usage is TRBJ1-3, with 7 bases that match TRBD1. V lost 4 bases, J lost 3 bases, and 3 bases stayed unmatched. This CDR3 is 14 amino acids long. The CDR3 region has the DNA TGTGCCAGCAGTTCGACAGGGAGTGGAAACACCATATATTTT. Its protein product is CASSSTGSGNTIYF.

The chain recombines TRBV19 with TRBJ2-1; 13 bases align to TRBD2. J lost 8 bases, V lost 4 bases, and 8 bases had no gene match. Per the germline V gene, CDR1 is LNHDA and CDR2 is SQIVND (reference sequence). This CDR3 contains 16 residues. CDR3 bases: TGTGCCAGTAGTACCCCGGGACTAGCGGGAAGATATGAGCAGTTCTTC. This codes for CASSTPGLAGRYEQFF. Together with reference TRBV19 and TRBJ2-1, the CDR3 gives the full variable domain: DGGITQSPKYLFRKEGQNVTLSCEQNLNHDAMYWYRQDPGQGLRLIYYSQIVNDFQKGDIAEGYSVSREKKESFPLTVTSAQKNPTAFYLCASSTPGLAGRYEQFFGPGTRLTVL.

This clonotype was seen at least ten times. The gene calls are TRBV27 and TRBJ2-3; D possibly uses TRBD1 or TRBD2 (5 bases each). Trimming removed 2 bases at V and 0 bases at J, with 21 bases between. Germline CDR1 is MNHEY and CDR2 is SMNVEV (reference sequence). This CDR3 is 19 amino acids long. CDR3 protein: CASSLEGRVGLSSTDTQYF. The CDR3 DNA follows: TGTGCCAGCAGTTTAGAGGGGCGTGTTGGTCTCTCTAGCACAGATACGCAGTATTTT.

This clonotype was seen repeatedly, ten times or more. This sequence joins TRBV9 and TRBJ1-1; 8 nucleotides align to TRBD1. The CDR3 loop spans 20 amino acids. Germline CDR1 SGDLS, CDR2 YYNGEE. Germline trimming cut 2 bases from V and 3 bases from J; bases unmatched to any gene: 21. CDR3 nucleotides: TGTGCCAGCAGCGTGGATTTAGTCCCCCTACCAGGGGGCGGCCACACTGAAGCTTTCTTT. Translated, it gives CASSVDLVPLPGGGHTEAFF.

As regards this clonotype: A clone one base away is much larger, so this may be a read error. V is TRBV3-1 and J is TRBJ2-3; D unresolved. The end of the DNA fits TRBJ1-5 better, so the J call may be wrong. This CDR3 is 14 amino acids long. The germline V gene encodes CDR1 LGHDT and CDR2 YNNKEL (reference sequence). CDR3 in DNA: TGTGCCAGCAGCCACAGCGGGAGCGCAGATACGCAGCATTTT. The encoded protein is CASSHSGSADTQHF.

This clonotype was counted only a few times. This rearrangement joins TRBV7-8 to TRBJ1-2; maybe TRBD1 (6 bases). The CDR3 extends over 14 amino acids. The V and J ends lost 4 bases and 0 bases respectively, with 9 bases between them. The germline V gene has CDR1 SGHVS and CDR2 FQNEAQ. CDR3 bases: TGTGCCAGCAGCTCGGACAGATCTAACTATGGCTACACCTTC. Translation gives CASSSDRSNYGYTF.

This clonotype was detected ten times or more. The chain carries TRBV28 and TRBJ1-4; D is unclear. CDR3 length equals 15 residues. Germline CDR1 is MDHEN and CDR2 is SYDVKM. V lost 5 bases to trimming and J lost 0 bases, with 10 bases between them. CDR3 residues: CASSGSWATNEKLFF. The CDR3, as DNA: TGTGCCAGCAGTGGGTCGTGGGCAACTAATGAAAAACTGTTTTTT.

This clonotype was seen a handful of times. The CDR3: CASSPEVGQPQHF. CDR3 coding DNA: TGTGCCAGCTCACCCGAAGTTGGTCAGCCCCAGCATTTT. This sequence joins TRBV18 and TRBJ1-5; no definite D call. The germline CDR1 and CDR2 sequences are KGHSH and LQKENI. This CDR3 is 13 amino acids long. The V end lost 3 bases, the J end lost 6 bases, and 9 bases lay between the germline ends.